This T cell receptor (beta chain) is from a study of molecular identifiers for immune sequencing clone quantification. For the study at large: Replicate experiments took RNA from 20,000 or 100,000 naive CD8 cells, divided it five ways and sequenced four.

The CDR3 loop spans 13 amino acids. The V end lost 1 base, the J end lost 2 bases, and 9 bases lay between the germline ends. Per germline, CDR1 SQVTM and CDR2 ANQGSEA. Whole-study results and caveats: More than 97% of effector molecules, versus under 1% of naive-cell molecules, belonged to clones above 20 RNA copies.

Listed TCR primers, together with previously described methods, were used for the bulk TCR libraries. In TCRdb, the PCR reads were re-called with MiXCR into one record per CDR3 protein. This table holds roughly 93,000 distinct CDR3 sequences, under 20% found once. Concerning this clonotype: Its antigen is not identified.

This receptor was taken from a human donor in good health. Some libraries in this study had Jurkat cell RNA spiked in. This chain joins TRBV29-1 and TRBJ2-7; D perhaps matches TRBD1 (5 bases). Sequencing used naive CD8+ T cells from blood, with Jurkat cell RNA spiked in. The subset denotes: FACS-sorted CD8+CD4-CCR7+CD45RA+ naive T cells. The CDR3 loop is CSVEVPGPYEQYF. In nucleotides, the CDR3 is TGCAGCGTTGAAGTTCCAGGGCCCTACGAGCAGTACTTC.